Listed below are T cell receptor beta chains from one sample, sequenced in a study of T cell responses to AZD1222 COVID-19 vaccine. Only in-frame clones appear in the TCRdb table, and some are missing; sequencing was by immunoSEQ multiplex PCR. The repertoire includes some 130,000 clones, roughly 93% of them detected once, and 6% to 7.5% sits in the top ten. Sequencing was performed on peripheral blood, taken 28 days after the second AZD1222 dose. The receptors were sampled from an adult who received the AZD1222 COVID-19 vaccine. The CDR3 runs from the conserved cysteine through the conserved F or W. The D gene is left open where the match is weak.

D	V	CDR3
-	TRBV11-3	CASSLGRNTEAFF
TRBD1	TRBV7-3	CASRIRDRNTGELFF
-	TRBV12-5	CASGLESGGNSPLHF
-	TRBV18	CASSPRGWDLGTEAFF
-	TRBV5-1	CASSPFDRIYEQYF
-	TRBV28	CASSFRETQYF
-	TRBV30	CAWSARFWSYRDTEAFF
-	TRBV5-1	CASSLEAGSSYNSPLHF
-	TRBV12-5	CASGLDRGTADTQYF
-	TRBV7-9	CASSLAGEQFF
-	TRBV18	CASSPVGVSYEQYF
-	TRBV5-4	CASSLRTAYTF
-	TRBV6-6	CASSYSLSGLDGELFF
-	TRBV7-9	CASSLGGVDEKLFF